The 21 T cell receptor beta chains given below trace back to one sample, sequenced in a study of blood T cell repertoires in COVID-19. Assay: immunoSEQ multiplex PCR; the TCRdb copy retains only in-frame clones and omits some. The sample contains around 110,000 clones, about nine tenths of which appear only once. What was sequenced was peripheral blood. The receptors originated from a human donor with active COVID-19. The donor label of this sample is uncertain.

The rearrangement uses TRBV18 and TRBJ2-7; possibly TRBD1 for D (6 bases). The germline V and J ends were trimmed by 5 bases and 2 bases, with 19 bases remaining between them. Per germline, CDR1 KGHSH and CDR2 LQKENI. The CDR3 runs 16 residues. Here the CDR3 DNA reads TGTGCCAGCTCAAACACGGACAGAGCTTTTCCCTACGAGCAGTACTTC. Translated: CASSNTDRAFPYEQYF.

This rearrangement joins TRBV19 to TRBJ2-7; D is uncertain. Germline V gene data show CDR1 as LNHDA and CDR2 as SQIVND (reference sequence). The CDR3 consists of 11 residues. The germline V and J ends were trimmed by 8 bases and 4 bases, with 9 bases remaining between them. The CDR3 reads CASRRGYEQYF. The CDR3 region has the DNA TGTGCCAGTCGGCGAGGTTACGAGCAGTACTTC.

The chain couples TRBV18 to TRBJ2-7, with TRBD1 matching 7 bases. The trim removed 2 bases at V and 5 bases at J, leaving 6 bases unmatched. From germline, CDR1 is KGHSH and CDR2 LQKENI. The CDR3 runs to 14 residues. The CDR3 spells CASSPSTGNHEQYF. CDR3 bases: TGTGCCAGCTCACCATCGACAGGGAACCACGAGCAGTACTTC.

The chain employs TRBV19 and TRBJ1-2; 7 bases agree with TRBD1. Trimming removed 0 bases from V and 0 bases from J; junction bases left unmatched: 4. Germline V lookup: CDR1 LNHDA, CDR2 SQIVND (reference sequence). CDR3 length: 16 amino acids. The CDR3 DNA reads TGTGCCAGTAGTATAGAGGGACAGCCTACTAACTATGGCTACACCTTC. This encodes CASSIEGQPTNYGYTF.

V and J are TRBV7-2 and TRBJ2-3, with a tentative D call TRBD1 (6 bases). The length of the CDR3 is 16 residues. Germline V gene lookup returns CDR1 SGHTA and CDR2 FQGNSA. V lost 1 base to trimming and J lost 3 bases, with 14 bases between them. The CDR3 here is CASSLGRGRGTDTQYF. The CDR3 region has the DNA TGTGCCAGCAGCTTAGGACGGGGAAGGGGGACAGATACGCAGTATTTT. The variable domain in full, with the rest retrieved from reference TRBV7-2 and TRBJ2-3, is GAGVSQSPSNKVTEKGKDVELRCDPISGHTALYWYRQSLGQGLEFLIYFQGNSAPDKSGLPSDRFSAERTGGSVSTLTIQRTQQEDSAVYLCASSLGRGRGTDTQYFGPGTRLTVL.

The V call is TRBV7-2, the J call TRBJ2-5; D is unresolved. The germline CDR1 and CDR2 sequences are SGHTA and FQGNSA. CDR3 length: 11 residues. Trimming left V 5 bases short and J 7 bases short, with 8 bases between. CDR3 in DNA: TGTGCCAGCAGCGTTCTATTGACCCAGTACTTC. Encoded protein: CASSVLLTQYF.

This clone was observed once. V is TRBV7-9 and J is TRBJ2-7; the match to TRBD2 covers 13 bases. V dropped 5 bases and J dropped 0; count of bases not matched to a gene: 13. Germline CDR1 SEHNR, CDR2 FQNEAQ (reference sequence). The CDR3 has 19 residues. The CDR3 sequence: CASSPLSGLAGSRSYEQYF. CDR3 in DNA: TGTGCCAGCAGCCCACTGTCGGGACTAGCGGGATCCCGCTCCTACGAGCAGTACTTC.

V is TRBV15 and J is TRBJ2-1; 9 bases agree with TRBD2. Trimming removed 3 bases from V and 0 bases from J; junction bases left unmatched: 3. CDR3 size: 16 residues. CDR1 and CDR2 from the germline V gene are LNHNV and YYDKDF (reference sequence). The CDR3 loop is CATSRGGGVSYNEQFF. The DNA of the CDR3 is TGTGCCACCAGCAGGGGCGGGGGGGTCTCCTACAATGAGCAGTTCTTC.

V and J are TRBV7-2 and TRBJ2-2; 8 nucleotides line up with TRBD2. CDR1 is SGHTA, CDR2 FQGNSA, per germline. The CDR3 sequence is 18 residues long. J lost 6 bases, V lost 5 bases, and 17 bases had no gene match. CDR3 loop: CASSPHSNGGVDAGELFF. The CDR3 coding sequence is TGTGCCAGCAGCCCCCACTCTAACGGGGGGGTGGATGCCGGGGAGCTGTTTTTT.

The chain is built from TRBV11-2 and TRBJ1-2; no firm D call. This CDR3 has 15 residues. Germline V gene data show CDR1 as SGHAT and CDR2 as FQNNGV. Trimming stripped 5 bases from V and 0 bases from J, with 13 bases between. The DNA of the CDR3 is TGTGCCAGCAGCACCCGGTTGCGCCCTAACTATGGCTACACCTTC. Protein sequence: CASSTRLRPNYGYTF.

The chain has TRBV7-2 and TRBJ2-5; TRBD2 matches 9 bases. CDR3 size: 19 residues. CDR1 and CDR2 (germline): SGHTA, FQGNSA. V lost 1 base, J lost 2 bases, and 14 bases stayed unmatched. This CDR3 is CASSLEENFWRGGQETQYF. The CDR3, as DNA: TGTGCCAGCAGCTTAGAGGAAAACTTTTGGCGGGGGGGTCAAGAGACCCAGTACTTC.

The rearrangement links TRBV28 to TRBJ2-7; 7 bases are a match to TRBD1. Per germline, CDR1 MDHEN and CDR2 SYDVKM. The CDR3 has 14 residues. Trimming at V came to 5 bases and at J to 6 bases, leaving 10 bases not matched to a gene. The chain's CDR3 is CASSGVRDRLEQYF. The DNA for the CDR3 is TGTGCCAGCAGTGGGGTTAGGGACAGACTCGAGCAGTACTTC.

The chain has TRBV28 and TRBJ1-2; 9 bases are shared with TRBD1. This CDR3 has 15 amino acids. Germline loops: CDR1 MDHEN, CDR2 SYDVKM. Trimming cost V 5 bases and J 7 bases; bases outside gene matches: 11. CDR3 nucleotide sequence: TGTGCCAGCAGTGCCTGGACAGGGGCACCTTTTGGCTACACCTTC. It specifies CASSAWTGAPFGYTF.

The rearrangement uses TRBV29-1 and TRBJ1-4, with a tentative D call TRBD1 (6 bases). Per the germline V gene, CDR1 is SQVTM and CDR2 is ANQGSEA. The CDR3 consists of 13 residues. Between the trimmed V and J ends, which lost 4 bases and 4 bases, there was a span of 10 bases. The CDR3 sequence: CSVARGNNEKLFF. The CDR3 DNA sequence: TGCAGCGTTGCGAGGGGGAATAATGAAAAACTGTTTTTT.

The rearrangement uses TRBV7-3 and TRBJ2-7; 10 bases agree with TRBD1. Germline CDR1 and CDR2: SGHTA and FQGTGA. V dropped 4 bases and J dropped 0; count of bases not matched to a gene: 3. The CDR3 is made up of 15 amino acids. The CDR3 loop is CASSYGQGDSYEQYF. The CDR3 bases are TGTGCCAGCAGCTACGGACAGGGGGACTCCTACGAGCAGTACTTC.

The gene calls are TRBV19 and TRBJ1-3, with 7 bases identical to TRBD1. Losses at the gene ends were 3 bases for V and 0 bases for J; bases not matched to a gene: 8. The germline CDR1 and CDR2 sequences are LNHDA and SQIVND (reference sequence). CDR3 length: 17 amino acids. The CDR3 protein is CASSINRQGNSGNTIYF. CDR3 in DNA: TGTGCCAGTAGTATCAACCGACAGGGTAACTCTGGAAACACCATATATTTT.

The V call is TRBV27, the J call TRBJ2-3; 8 bases map to TRBD2. V shed 6 bases, J shed 6 bases, and the junction held 14 bases outside the gene matches. The CDR3 is 16 amino acids. Germline-derived CDR1 and CDR2 are MNHEY and SMNVEV (reference sequence). The CDR3 is CASSFDPPGGPDTQYF. The CDR3 nucleotides read TGTGCCAGCAGCTTTGACCCCCCGGGGGGGCCGGATACGCAGTATTTT.

The V call is TRBV5-5, the J call TRBJ1-1; possible D gene TRBD1, 6 bases. The V gene's germline CDR1 is SGHKS and CDR2 YYEKEE (reference sequence). The V end lost 2 bases, the J end lost 2 bases, and 22 bases lay between the germline ends. The CDR3 is made up of 18 amino acids. CDR3 nucleotides: TGTGCCAGCAGCTTCTTCCCTCGGGCCGTTGGGGGCAACACTGAAGCTTTCTTT. It yields the protein CASSFFPRAVGGNTEAFF.

V usage is TRBV9 and J usage is TRBJ1-1; D gene uncertain. CDR1 and CDR2 from the germline V gene are SGDLS and YYNGEE. Trimming shortened V by 4 bases and J by 4 bases, and 17 bases separated the two germline ends. This CDR3 region has 15 residues. The CDR3 region has the DNA TGTGCCAGCAGCCTACCCTTGACTGGAGCCACTGAAGCTTTCTTT. As protein: CASSLPLTGATEAFF.

The sample holds a few counts of this clone. The chain employs TRBV10-3 and TRBJ1-2, with 9 bases matching TRBD1. Germline trimming cut 6 bases from V and 2 bases from J; bases unmatched to any gene: 4. The V gene's germline CDR1 is ENHRY and CDR2 SYGVKD. CDR3 length: 14 residues. This chain's CDR3 is CAIRRTGDNYGYTF. CDR3 DNA: TGTGCCATCAGAAGGACAGGGGACAACTATGGCTACACCTTC.

The gene calls are TRBV25-1 and TRBJ1-3; D perhaps matches TRBD1 (5 bases). CDR3 length: 14 residues. Trimming shortened V by 7 bases and J by 2 bases, and 12 bases separated the two germline ends. CDR1 and CDR2 from the germline V gene are MGHDK and SYGVNS. In DNA, the CDR3 is TGTGCCAGCACCTTTGGGGGGGCTGGAAACACCATATATTTT. Its protein is CASTFGGAGNTIYF.